The next 15 T cell receptor beta chains were all read from a single sample in a study of shared clonotypes between healthy human individuals. Produced via immunoSEQ multiplex PCR; TCRdb's table is partial and in-frame only. This table holds about 1 million clones, about 70% found once. Sequenced material: memory CD4+ T cells sorted from blood. Specified subset: CD45RA-negative fraction. These receptors came from a man younger than 35 in good health.

This clone showed up just a few times. The same CDR3 arises from other DNA sequences in this sample as well. The chain uses TRBV19 and TRBJ2-2; D unclear. V was clipped by 2 bases and J by 6 bases, with 10 bases between them. The CDR3 has 14 residues. Germline loops: CDR1 LNHDA, CDR2 SQIVND (reference sequence). CDR3 sequence reads: CASSIRVWAGELFF. The CDR3 DNA is TGTGCCAGTAGTATAAGGGTATGGGCCGGGGAGCTGTTTTTT. The entire variable domain, with the rest obtained from reference TRBV19 and TRBJ2-2, is as follows: DGGITQSPKYLFRKEGQNVTLSCEQNLNHDAMYWYRQDPGQGLRLIYYSQIVNDFQKGDIAEGYSVSREKKESFPLTVTSAQKNPTAFYLCASSIRVWAGELFFGEGSRLTVL.

The chain links TRBV27 to TRBJ1-2; 7 positions agree with TRBD1. The CDR3 extends over 16 amino acids. Per the germline V gene, CDR1 is MNHEY and CDR2 is SMNVEV (reference sequence). V gave up 8 bases and J gave up 7 bases; unmatched junction bases: 19. The CDR3 DNA sequence: TGTGCCAGCCGAGTCCTAAGGGACAGTCGCCAGGGTGGCTACACCTTC. Its translation is CASRVLRDSRQGGYTF.

The chain employs TRBV30 and TRBJ2-7; D might be TRBD2 (6 bases). The germline V gene encodes CDR1 GTSNPN and CDR2 SVGIG (reference sequence). The CDR3 is made up of 14 amino acids. V was trimmed by 3 bases and J by 0 bases, leaving 12 bases between them. CDR3 region: CAWRRDSSSYEQYF. The CDR3 DNA reads TGTGCCTGGAGGCGGGACTCCAGCTCCTACGAGCAGTACTTC.

This chain links TRBV30 with TRBJ1-5; D is uncertain. Germline CDR1 is GTSNPN and CDR2 is SVGIG (reference sequence). Trimming stripped 0 bases from V and 4 bases from J, with 22 bases between. The CDR3 sequence is 18 residues long. The CDR3 DNA follows: TGTGCCTGGAGTGTTCGGCGGCCGGGGATTACAATGAATCAGCCCCAGCATTTT. Translating gives CAWSVRRPGITMNQPQHF.

Remarks on this clone: Within the sample, other DNA sequences also encode this same CDR3. The rearrangement uses TRBV5-1 and TRBJ2-7; D may be TRBD1 or TRBD2 (5 bases each). V lost 0 bases and J lost 0, with 7 bases in between. There are 14 residues in the CDR3. From germline, CDR1 is SGHRS and CDR2 YFSETQ. DNA for the CDR3: TGCGCCAGCAGCTTGGGGGGGACCTCCTACGAGCAGTACTTC. This translates into CASSLGGTSYEQYF.

The chain links TRBV28 to TRBJ1-1; D uncertain. CDR1 MDHEN and CDR2 SYDVKM come from the germline V gene. This CDR3 has 15 residues. V lost 6 bases and J 0 bases, leaving 14 bases between the germline ends. The CDR3 nucleotides are TGTGCCAGCAGCGGAGGAGGGAGCCTGAACACTGAAGCTTTCTTT. Protein: CASSGGGSLNTEAFF.

About this clone: The same CDR3 also results from other DNA sequences found in this sample. The chain recombines TRBV5-1 with TRBJ1-5; no definite D call. The CDR3 sequence is 15 residues long. Trimming pared 0 bases from V and 2 bases from J, leaving 9 bases between. Germline values: CDR1 SGHRS, CDR2 YFSETQ. CDR3 DNA sequence: TGCGCCAGCAGCTTGGGGCCGGAGGGCAATCAGCCCCAGCATTTT. It encodes CASSLGPEGNQPQHF.

The rearrangement uses TRBV4-1 and TRBJ2-5, with D possibly being TRBD2 (6 bases). Germline-derived CDR1 and CDR2 are MGHRA and YSYEKL. Trimming pared 0 bases from V and 11 bases from J, leaving 13 bases between. The length of the CDR3 is 13 residues. The CDR3 DNA reads TGCGCCAGCAGCCAAGATCGAGGACGGGAGCAGTACTTC. This codes for CASSQDRGREQYF.

This CDR3 is CASSLAGARDTQYF. For the CDR3, the DNA is TGTGCCAGCAGTTTAGCGGGAGCAAGAGATACGCAGTATTTT. The V gene is TRBV6-1, the J gene TRBJ2-3, with 9 bases aligning to TRBD2. The CDR3 covers 14 residues. CDR1 is MNHNS and CDR2 is SASEGT in the germline V gene. Losses at the gene ends were 5 bases for V and 5 bases for J; bases not matched to a gene: 5.

The rearrangement links TRBV5-4 to TRBJ1-1; TRBD1 is a possible D gene (5 bases). V was shortened by 0 bases and J by 5 bases, with 17 bases between the two germline ends. CDR3 length equals 16 residues. Germline V gene data show CDR1 as SGHNT and CDR2 as YYREEE (reference sequence). CDR3 protein: CASSLDGGGLKTEAFF. CDR3 nucleotide sequence: TGTGCCAGCAGCTTGGACGGGGGGGGGTTAAAGACTGAAGCTTTCTTT. The full variable domain, in which reference TRBV5-4 and TRBJ1-1 provide the parts outside the CDR3, is ETGVTQSPTHLIKTRGQQVTLRCSSQSGHNTVSWYQQALGQGPQFIFQYYREEENGRGNFPPRFSGLQFPNYSSELNVNALELDDSALYLCASSLDGGGLKTEAFFGQGTRLTVV.

The J gene is TRBJ2-7, the V gene TRBV10-3, with 11 bases matching TRBD2. The CDR3 consists of 17 residues. With V trimmed by 0 bases and J by 1 base, 5 bases remained unmatched. CDR1 is ENHRY and CDR2 is SYGVKD in the germline V gene. The DNA for the CDR3 is TGTGCCATCAGTGAGTCGACTAGCGGGGTTCGGTCCTACGAGCAGTACTTC. Its translation is CAISESTSGVRSYEQYF.

The genes are TRBV10-3 and TRBJ1-2, with a weak D call TRBD1 (5 bases). Trimming took off 6 bases at V and 8 bases at J, with 13 bases between the two ends. The V gene's germline CDR1 is ENHRY and CDR2 SYGVKD. The CDR3 extends over 12 amino acids. CDR3 nucleotide sequence: TGTGCCATCAGGGGGGAATCCCGAGGCTACACCTTC. Its protein is CAIRGESRGYTF.

This clone has a count of ten or more. The gene calls are TRBV30 and TRBJ1-6; 7 bases align to TRBD1. The germline V gene encodes CDR1 GTSNPN and CDR2 SVGIG (reference sequence). The CDR3 is 14 residues long. J lost 7 bases, V lost 5 bases, and 8 bases had no gene match. Written as DNA, the CDR3 is TGTGCCTGGCAGATCGGGACAGAGAATTCACCCCTCCACTTT. Its protein is CAWQIGTENSPLHF.

This clone has a count of ten or more. The chain carries TRBV28 and TRBJ1-4; possibly TRBD1 for D (5 bases). Per the germline V gene, CDR1 is MDHEN and CDR2 is SYDVKM. Trimming removed 5 bases from V and 0 bases from J, with 22 bases in between. The CDR3 spans 19 residues. This CDR3 is CASSPNVLGLSATNEKLFF. In DNA form, the CDR3 reads TGTGCCAGCAGTCCCAATGTCTTGGGACTATCTGCAACTAATGAAAAACTGTTTTTT.

The chain has TRBV14 and TRBJ2-3, with 8 bases lining up with TRBD1. Germline CDR1 reads SGHDN; CDR2 reads FVKESK. There are 16 residues in the CDR3. V dropped 5 bases and J dropped 3; count of bases not matched to a gene: 10. CDR3 sequence reads: CASSYLGQEKTDTQYF. CDR3 DNA: TGTGCCAGCAGCTACTTGGGACAGGAAAAAACAGATACGCAGTATTTT.